This TCR beta chain appears in the sequencing data of a study of T cell responses to AZD1222 COVID-19 vaccine. Study context: The analysis combined second doses at about 4 or about 12 weeks.

The V end was cut by 2 bases, the J end by 3 bases, with 23 bases between. CDR3 size: 18 residues. In germline, CDR1 is SGHNT, CDR2 YENEEA. Produced via immunoSEQ multiplex PCR; TCRdb's table is partial and in-frame only. The sample consists of 95,000 or so clones, about 88% of them appearing once. Notes on the study in general: Without day 14 samples, only post-peak T cell repertoires were studied. Among the donors, most were white British and more were female, and clonal diversity was possibly underestimated.

Concerning this clone itself: Its antigen is unidentified.

The chain uses TRBV11-3 and TRBJ2-7; D might be TRBD2 (6 bases). The sequences come from peripheral blood, collected on day 0 of AZD1222 vaccination. This receptor was obtained from an adult in good health. CDR3 residues: CASSLRDSGLLKFYEQYF. CDR3 nucleotide sequence: TGTGCCAGCAGCTTACGGGACTCGGGACTCTTGAAGTTCTACGAGCAGTACTTC.